Listed here are 5 T cell receptor beta chains from one sample, sequenced in a study of cytomegalovirus exposure and HLA in healthy donors. Assay: immunoSEQ multiplex PCR; the TCRdb copy retains only in-frame clones and omits some. Of a few hundred thousand clones listed, about 90% are singletons. The sequenced material came from PBMCs. The receptors come from a woman younger than 30 in good health and CMV-seronegative.

This clone appeared a single time. The chain is built from TRBV7-9 and TRBJ2-1; D uncertain. The V end was cut by 5 bases, the J end by 10 bases, with 12 bases between. Germline assignment: CDR1 SEHNR and CDR2 FQNEAQ (reference sequence). The length of the CDR3 is 12 residues. The chain's CDR3 is CASSLTAEEQFF. The CDR3, as DNA: TGTGCCAGCAGCCTGACTGCAGAGGAGCAGTTCTTC.

The chain combines TRBV27 with TRBJ2-1, with TRBD2 identical over 7 bases. The CDR3 covers 10 residues. Unmatched junction bases numbered 5, after V lost 6 bases and J lost 15 bases. In germline, CDR1 is MNHEY, CDR2 SMNVEV (reference sequence). CDR3 loop: CASRSGEPFF. DNA for the CDR3: TGTGCCAGCAGGAGCGGGGAACCGTTCTTC.

The gene calls are TRBV6-5 and TRBJ2-3; 8 bases fit TRBD1. The CDR3 contains 14 residues. With V trimmed by 10 bases and J by 0 bases, 6 bases remained unmatched. Germline CDR1 and CDR2: MNHEY and SVGAGI. CDR3 region: CATLRDRSTDTQYF. The DNA of the CDR3 is TGTGCCACCCTCAGGGACAGGAGCACAGATACGCAGTATTTT.

This rearrangement joins TRBV7-2 to TRBJ1-2; TRBD1 agrees at 10 bases. Per germline, CDR1 SGHTA and CDR2 FQGNSA. The CDR3 extends over 14 amino acids. The ends lost 6 bases at V and 8 bases at J; junction bases unmatched: 9. CDR3 loop: CASRDRGSLWGYTF. DNA of the CDR3: TGTGCCAGCAGGGACAGGGGGTCCCTATGGGGCTACACCTTC.

This clone has just a few counts. This CDR3 is also generated by other DNA sequences in the sample. This chain uses TRBV27 with TRBJ1-2, with a possible D match to TRBD1 (6 bases). The CDR3 consists of 13 residues. Trimming cost V 5 bases and J 2 bases, with 9 bases left between them. Germline V gives CDR1 MNHEY, CDR2 SMNVEV (reference sequence). The CDR3 reads CASSLRGNYGYTF. The CDR3 nucleotides are TGTGCCAGCAGTCTGAGGGGGAACTATGGCTACACCTTC.